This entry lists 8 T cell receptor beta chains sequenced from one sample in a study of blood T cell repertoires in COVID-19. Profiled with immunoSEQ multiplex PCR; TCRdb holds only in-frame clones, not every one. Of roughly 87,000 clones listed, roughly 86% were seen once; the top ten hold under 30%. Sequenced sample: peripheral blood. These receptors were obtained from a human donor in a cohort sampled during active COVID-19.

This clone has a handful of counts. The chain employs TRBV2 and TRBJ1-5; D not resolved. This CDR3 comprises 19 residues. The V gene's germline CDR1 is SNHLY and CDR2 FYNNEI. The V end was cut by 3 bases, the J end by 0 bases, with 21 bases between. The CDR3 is CASSDYGSARGNSNQPQHF. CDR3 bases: TGTGCCAGCAGTGATTATGGATCCGCGCGGGGAAATAGCAATCAGCCCCAGCATTTT.

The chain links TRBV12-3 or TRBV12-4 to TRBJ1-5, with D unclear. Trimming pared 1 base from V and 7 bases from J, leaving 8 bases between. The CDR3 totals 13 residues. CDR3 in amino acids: CASSLVSGQPQHF. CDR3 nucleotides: TGTGCCAGCAGTTTAGTCTCGGGGCAGCCCCAGCATTTT.

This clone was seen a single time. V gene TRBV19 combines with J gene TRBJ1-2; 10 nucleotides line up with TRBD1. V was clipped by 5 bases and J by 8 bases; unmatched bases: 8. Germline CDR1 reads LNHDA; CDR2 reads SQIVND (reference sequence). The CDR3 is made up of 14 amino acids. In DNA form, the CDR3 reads TGTGCCAGTAGTCCCCGGGACAGGGGAGACGGCTACACCTTC. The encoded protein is CASSPRDRGDGYTF.

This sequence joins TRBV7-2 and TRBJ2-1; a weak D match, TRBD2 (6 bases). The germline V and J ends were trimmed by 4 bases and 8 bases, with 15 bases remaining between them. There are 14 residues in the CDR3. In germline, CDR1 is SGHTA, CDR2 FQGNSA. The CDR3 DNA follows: TGTGCCAGCAGCTCGGGGACTCTGTACCATGAGCAGTTCTTC. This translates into CASSSGTLYHEQFF.

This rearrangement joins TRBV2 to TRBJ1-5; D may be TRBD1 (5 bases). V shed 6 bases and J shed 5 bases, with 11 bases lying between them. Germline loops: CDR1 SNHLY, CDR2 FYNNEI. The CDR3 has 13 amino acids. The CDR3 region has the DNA TGTGCCAGCAGCACAGGCTTGGATCAGCCCCAGCATTTT. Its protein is CASSTGLDQPQHF.

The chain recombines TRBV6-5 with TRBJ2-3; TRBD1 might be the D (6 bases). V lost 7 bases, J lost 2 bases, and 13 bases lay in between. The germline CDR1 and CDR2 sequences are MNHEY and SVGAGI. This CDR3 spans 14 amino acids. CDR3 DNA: TGTGCCAGCACCAACGACAGGTTCACAGATACGCAGTATTTT. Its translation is CASTNDRFTDTQYF.

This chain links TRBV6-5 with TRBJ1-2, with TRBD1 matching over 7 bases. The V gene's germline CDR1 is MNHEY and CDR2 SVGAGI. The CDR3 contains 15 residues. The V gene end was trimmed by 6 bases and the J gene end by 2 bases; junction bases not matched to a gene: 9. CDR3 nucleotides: TGTGCCAGCAGACCCCAGGGGGATTACAACTATGGCTACACCTTC. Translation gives CASRPQGDYNYGYTF.

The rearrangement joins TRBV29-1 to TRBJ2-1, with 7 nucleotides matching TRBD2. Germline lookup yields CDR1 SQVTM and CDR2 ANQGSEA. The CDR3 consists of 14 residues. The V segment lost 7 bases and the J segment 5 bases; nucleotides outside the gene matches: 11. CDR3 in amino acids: CSAGPAGVDNEQFF. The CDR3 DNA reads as TGCAGCGCCGGCCCTGCGGGAGTGGACAATGAGCAGTTCTTC.